This T cell receptor (beta chain) originates from a study of T cell responses to AZD1222 COVID-19 vaccine. Study at large: Second doses were pooled across both intervals (about 4 or about 12 weeks). Study-level points and caveats: Compared with day 0, the breadth and depth of the Spike-specific TCR repertoire rose significantly after two doses of AZD1222. All repertoire sampling was performed exclusively after the peak T cell response. Spike-wide coverage was observed for vaccine-associated CD4 TCRs, with dominant responses at 160-218 and 743-854.

Sequencing was performed with immunoSEQ multiplex PCR; in TCRdb, only in-frame clones are kept and a portion is missing. This sample has 46,000 or so clones, with 60% to 85% found just once. The CDR3 has 14 residues. Trimming left V 2 bases short and J 4 bases short, with 12 bases between. Germline CDR1 and CDR2: SGDLS and YYNGEE. About this clone itself: What it binds is not known.

The receptor comes from an adult in good health. The chain uses TRBV9 and TRBJ1-1; D not resolved. The sample in question was peripheral blood, obtained on day 0 of AZD1222 vaccination. CDR3 sequence: CASSVQAVGTEAFF. CDR3 nucleotide sequence: TGTGCCAGCAGCGTCCAGGCGGTTGGCACTGAAGCTTTCTTT.